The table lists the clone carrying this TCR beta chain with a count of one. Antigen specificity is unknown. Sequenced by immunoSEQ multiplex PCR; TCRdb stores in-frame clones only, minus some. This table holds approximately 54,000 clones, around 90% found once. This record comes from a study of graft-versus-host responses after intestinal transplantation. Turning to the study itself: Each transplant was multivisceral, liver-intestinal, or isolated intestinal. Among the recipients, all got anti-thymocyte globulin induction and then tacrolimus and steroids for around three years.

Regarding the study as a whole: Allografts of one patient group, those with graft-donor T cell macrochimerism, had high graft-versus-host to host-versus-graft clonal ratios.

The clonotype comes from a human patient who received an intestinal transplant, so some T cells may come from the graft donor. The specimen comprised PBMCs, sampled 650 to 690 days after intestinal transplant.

In DNA, the CDR3 is TGTGCCAGTAGTCTCGGGACCGAGCCTGAAAAACTGTTTTTT. Its protein is CASSLGTEPEKLFF. The rearrangement links TRBV19 to TRBJ1-4, with a tentative D call TRBD1 (5 bases). Trimming stripped 5 bases from V and 7 bases from J, with 14 bases between. This CDR3 has 14 amino acids. Germline lookup yields CDR1 LNHDA and CDR2 SQIVND (reference sequence).